Listed below are T cell receptor beta chains from one sample, sequenced in a study of regulatory T cells in long-lasting Graves disease. Using its own MiXCR run on the multiplex PCR reads, TCRdb lists one record per CDR3 protein. The sample lists some 220,000 distinct CDR3 sequences, around 20% occurring once. This sample was also put to use in a study of T cells in Graves' hyperthyroidism and ophthalmopathy.

Source: peripheral blood mononuclear cells (PBMCs), taken at new diagnosis, from a patient treated with antithyroid drugs. These TCRs come from a woman in her twenties or thirties with Graves disease. Each CDR3 is given with its conserved first and last residue. A D gene is named only where the DNA matches it firmly. For some rows the clone size is stated as once, few or many, or as a class when expanded; others skip it.

v_call	j_call	d_call	clone_size	cdr3_aa	cdr3_nt
TRBV28	TRBJ2-3	NA	many	CASSFSGASTDTQYF	TGTGCCAGCAGTTTCAGCGGAGCTAGCACAGATACGCAGTATTTT
TRBV7-3	TRBJ1-6	NA	many	CASSYGTAGKPLHF	TGTGCCAGCAGCTACGGGACGGCTGGTAAGCCCCTCCACTTT
TRBV20-1	TRBJ2-5	NA	many	CSARVGETQYF	TGCAGTGCTAGAGTAGGTGAGACCCAGTACTTC
TRBV7-3	TRBJ2-3	TRBD2	many	CASSLTLAGFGDTQYF	TGTGCCAGCAGCCTAACCCTAGCGGGCTTTGGTGATACGCAGTATTTT
TRBV6-1	TRBJ2-2	NA	many	CASSPWSVELFF	TGTGCCAGCAGCCCCTGGAGCGTGGAGCTGTTTTTT
TRBV18	TRBJ2-4	TRBD1	many	CASSPFGPGQGGDIQYF	TGTGCCAGCTCACCCTTTGGACCGGGACAGGGAGGGGACATTCAGTACTTC
TRBV7-9	TRBJ1-5	NA	NA	CASSRYDLTDQPQHF	TGTGCCAGCAGCCGTTACGATCTGACAGATCAGCCCCAGCATTTT
TRBV20-1	TRBJ2-1	TRBD1	many	CSALTDRLNNEQFF	TGCAGTGCCCTGACGGACAGGCTGAACAATGAGCAGTTCTTC
TRBV4-1	TRBJ2-1	TRBD2	NA	CASSQPRLAGGPGNEQFF	TGCGCCAGCAGCCAACCTAGACTAGCGGGAGGGCCGGGCAATGAGCAGTTCTTC
TRBV18	TRBJ2-7	TRBD1	NA	CASSPPINRGRTYEQYF	TGTGCCAGCTCACCTCCGATCAACAGGGGGCGAACGTACGAGCAGTACTTC
TRBV14	TRBJ1-2	NA	many	CASSQGGSYYGYTF	TGTGCCAGCAGCCAAGGAGGCAGCTACTATGGCTACACCTTC
TRBV12-5	TRBJ1-2	TRBD1	many	CASSGNRGDGYTF	TGTGCTAGTTCCGGGAACAGGGGGGATGGCTACACCTTC
TRBV6-1	TRBJ1-2	NA	many	CGTLADRGAYGYTF	TGTGGTACATTGGCCGATCGGGGGGCCTATGGCTACACCTTC
TRBV18	TRBJ2-5	NA	many	CASSPQGRETQYF	TGTGCCAGCTCTCCTCAGGGGAGAGAGACCCAGTACTTC
TRBV28	TRBJ1-1	NA	many	CASSPRRALNTEAFF	TGTGCCAGCAGTCCCCGCCGGGCTTTGAACACTGAAGCTTTCTTT
TRBV27	TRBJ2-2	TRBD1	many	CASSRYGQGATGELFF	TGTGCCAGCAGTCGGTACGGACAGGGGGCCACCGGGGAGCTGTTTTTT
TRBV15	TRBJ1-4	NA	few	CATSGGAGEKLFF	TGTGCCACCAGCGGGGGGGCGGGTGAAAAACTGTTTTTT
TRBV28	TRBJ1-2	NA	many	CASTVRRLWSLYTF	TGTGCCAGCACCGTAAGGAGACTCTGGAGCTTATACACCTTC
TRBV7-3	TRBJ1-6	TRBD1	NA	CASSSQTGGGSPLHF	TGTGCCAGCAGCTCCCAGACAGGGGGCGGCTCACCCCTCCACTTT
TRBV15	TRBJ2-3	NA	many	CATSSWGGADTQYF	TGTGCCACCAGCAGCTGGGGTGGCGCAGATACGCAGTATTTT
TRBV7-9	TRBJ2-2	NA	few	CASSLVGTGNGELFF	TGTGCCAGCAGCTTAGTTGGTACAGGGAACGGGGAGCTGTTTTTT
TRBV30	TRBJ1-2	NA	few	CAWSVPGFYGYTF	TGTGCCTGGAGTGTCCCCGGATTCTATGGCTACACCTTC
TRBV27	TRBJ1-3	NA	many	CASRTLGSSGNTIYF	TGTGCCAGCAGAACCCTGGGGTCCTCTGGAAACACCATATATTTT
TRBV20-1	TRBJ2-3	TRBD2	many	CSARDITSGVLDTQYF	TGCAGTGCTAGAGATATCACTAGCGGGGTCTTGGATACGCAGTATTTT
TRBV6-1	TRBJ2-2	NA	NA	CASSVQSTGELFF	TGTGCCAGCAGTGTACAGAGCACCGGGGAGCTGTTTTTT
TRBV6-1	TRBJ1-6	NA	many	CASSLLGRAGGSPLHF	TGTGCCAGCAGTCTCTTAGGGCGGGCCGGCGGTTCACCCCTCCACTTT
TRBV7-9	TRBJ2-1	TRBD2	many	CASSFRLAGGDENEQFF	TGTGCCAGCAGCTTTCGACTAGCGGGAGGAGATGAGAATGAGCAGTTCTTC